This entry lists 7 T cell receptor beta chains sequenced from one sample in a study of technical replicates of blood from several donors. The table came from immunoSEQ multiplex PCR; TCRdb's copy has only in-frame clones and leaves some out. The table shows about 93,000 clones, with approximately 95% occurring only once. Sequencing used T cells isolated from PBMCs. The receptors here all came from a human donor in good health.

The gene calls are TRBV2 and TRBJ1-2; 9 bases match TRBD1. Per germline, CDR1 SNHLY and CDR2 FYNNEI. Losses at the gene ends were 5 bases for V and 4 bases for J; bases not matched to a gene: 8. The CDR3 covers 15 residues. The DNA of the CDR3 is TGTGCCAGCAGTCTAGGGACAGGGCAGGGCTATGGCTACACCTTC. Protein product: CASSLGTGQGYGYTF.

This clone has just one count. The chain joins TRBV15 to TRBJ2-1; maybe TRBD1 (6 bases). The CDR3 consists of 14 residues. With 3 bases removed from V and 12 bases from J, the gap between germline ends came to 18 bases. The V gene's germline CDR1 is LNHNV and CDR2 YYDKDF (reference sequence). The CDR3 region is CATSSHIQGLGQFF. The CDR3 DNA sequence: TGTGCCACCAGCAGCCATATACAGGGTCTCGGGCAGTTCTTC.

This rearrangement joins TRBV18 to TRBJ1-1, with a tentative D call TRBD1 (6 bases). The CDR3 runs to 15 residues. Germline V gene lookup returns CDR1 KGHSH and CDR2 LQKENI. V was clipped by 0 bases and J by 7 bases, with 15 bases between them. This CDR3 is CASSPPETGRREAFF. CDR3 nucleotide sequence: TGTGCCAGCTCACCACCGGAGACAGGACGGCGTGAAGCTTTCTTT.

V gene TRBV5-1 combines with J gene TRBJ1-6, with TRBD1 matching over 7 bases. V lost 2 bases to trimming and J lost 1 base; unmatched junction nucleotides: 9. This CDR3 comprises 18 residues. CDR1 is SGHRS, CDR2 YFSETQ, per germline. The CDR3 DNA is TGCGCCAGCAGCTTAGGTACGGAGGGGGCGTCCTATAATTCACCCCTCCACTTT. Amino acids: CASSLGTEGASYNSPLHF.

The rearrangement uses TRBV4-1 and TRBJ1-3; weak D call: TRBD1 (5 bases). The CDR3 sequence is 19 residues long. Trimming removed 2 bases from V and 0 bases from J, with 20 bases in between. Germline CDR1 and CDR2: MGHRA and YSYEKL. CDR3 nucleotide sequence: TGCGCCAGCAGCCAAATAGGCCTACAGGATAGGAGCTCTGGAAACACCATATATTTT. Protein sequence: CASSQIGLQDRSSGNTIYF.

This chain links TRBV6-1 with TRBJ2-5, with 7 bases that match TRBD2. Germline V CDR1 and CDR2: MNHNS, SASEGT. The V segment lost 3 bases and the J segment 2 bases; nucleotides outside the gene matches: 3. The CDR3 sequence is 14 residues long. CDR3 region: CASSDLGLQETQYF. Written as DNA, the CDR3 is TGTGCCAGCAGTGACCTGGGACTACAAGAGACCCAGTACTTC.

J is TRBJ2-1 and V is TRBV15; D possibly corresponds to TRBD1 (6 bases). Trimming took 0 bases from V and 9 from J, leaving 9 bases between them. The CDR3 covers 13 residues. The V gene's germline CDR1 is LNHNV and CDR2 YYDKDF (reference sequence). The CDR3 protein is CATSRDLGAEQFF. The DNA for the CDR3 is TGTGCCACCAGCAGAGACCTGGGGGCTGAGCAGTTCTTC.